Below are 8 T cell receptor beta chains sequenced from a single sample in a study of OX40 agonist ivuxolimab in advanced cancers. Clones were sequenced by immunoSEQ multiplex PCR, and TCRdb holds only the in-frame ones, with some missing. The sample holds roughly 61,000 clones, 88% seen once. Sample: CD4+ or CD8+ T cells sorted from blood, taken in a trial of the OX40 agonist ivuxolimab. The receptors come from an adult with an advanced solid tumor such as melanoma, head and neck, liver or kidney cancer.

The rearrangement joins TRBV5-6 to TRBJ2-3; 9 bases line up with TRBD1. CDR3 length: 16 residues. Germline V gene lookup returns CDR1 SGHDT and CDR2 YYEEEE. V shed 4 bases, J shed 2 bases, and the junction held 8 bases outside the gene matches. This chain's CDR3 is CASSPTTGGITDTQYF. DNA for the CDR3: TGTGCCAGCAGCCCTACGACAGGGGGAATCACAGATACGCAGTATTTT.

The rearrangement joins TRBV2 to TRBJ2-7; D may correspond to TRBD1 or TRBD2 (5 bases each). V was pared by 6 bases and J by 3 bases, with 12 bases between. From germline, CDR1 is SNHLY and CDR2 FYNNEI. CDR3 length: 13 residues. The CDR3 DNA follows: TGTGCCAGCAGGGGGGTCTCCAACTACGAGCAGTACTTC. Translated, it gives CASRGVSNYEQYF.

The CDR3 region is CASSSLRGALEGYTF. Here the CDR3 DNA reads TGTGCCAGCAGCTCCTTGAGGGGGGCCTTAGAAGGCTACACCTTC. The chain employs TRBV11-2 and TRBJ1-2; D might be TRBD1 (6 bases). The V and J ends lost 4 bases and 8 bases respectively, with 20 bases between them. The CDR3 sequence is 15 residues long. Germline V CDR1 and CDR2: SGHAT, FQNNGV.

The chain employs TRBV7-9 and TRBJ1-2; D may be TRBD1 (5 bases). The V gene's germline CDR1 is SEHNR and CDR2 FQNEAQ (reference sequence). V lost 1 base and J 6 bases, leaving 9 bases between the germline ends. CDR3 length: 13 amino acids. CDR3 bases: TGTGCCAGCAGCTTAGGTTCAGGGAATGGCTACACCTTC. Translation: CASSLGSGNGYTF.

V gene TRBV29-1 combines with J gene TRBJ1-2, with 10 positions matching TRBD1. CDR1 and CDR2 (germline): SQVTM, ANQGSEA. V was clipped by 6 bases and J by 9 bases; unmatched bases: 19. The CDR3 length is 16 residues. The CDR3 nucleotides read TGCAGCGTCGTGTCTCATGGGACAGGGGCTACAGTGAGCTACACCTTC. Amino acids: CSVVSHGTGATVSYTF.

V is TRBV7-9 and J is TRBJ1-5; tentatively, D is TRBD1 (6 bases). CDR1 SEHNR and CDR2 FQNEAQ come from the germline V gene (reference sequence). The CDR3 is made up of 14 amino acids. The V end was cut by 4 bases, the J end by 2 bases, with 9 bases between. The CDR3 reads CASSSGDGNQPQHF. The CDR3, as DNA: TGTGCCAGCAGCTCAGGGGATGGCAATCAGCCCCAGCATTTT.

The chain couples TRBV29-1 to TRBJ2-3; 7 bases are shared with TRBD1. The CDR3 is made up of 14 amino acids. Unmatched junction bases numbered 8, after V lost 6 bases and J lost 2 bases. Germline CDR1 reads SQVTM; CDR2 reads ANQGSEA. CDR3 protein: CSVAQGDLTDTQYF. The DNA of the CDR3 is TGCAGCGTCGCTCAGGGGGATCTCACAGATACGCAGTATTTT.

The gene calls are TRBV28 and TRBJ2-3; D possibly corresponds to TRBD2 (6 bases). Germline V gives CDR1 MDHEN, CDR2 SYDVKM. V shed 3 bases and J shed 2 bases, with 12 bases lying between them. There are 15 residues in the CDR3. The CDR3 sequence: CASSLEGRTTDTQYF. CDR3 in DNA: TGTGCCAGCAGTTTGGAGGGGCGAACCACAGATACGCAGTATTTT.